A single sample is the source of the 25 T cell receptor beta chains below, sequenced in a study of blood T cell repertoires in COVID-19. Method: immunoSEQ multiplex PCR; TCRdb's copy keeps in-frame clones and lacks some. Of about 270,000 clones in the sample, nearly 90% were seen once. Specimen: PBMCs or T cells enriched from blood (not recorded which). Receptor source: a woman in her 30s who had recovered from COVID-19.

This sequence joins TRBV19 and TRBJ1-4; tentatively, D is TRBD1 (5 bases). V lost 5 bases to trimming and J lost 4 bases, with 11 bases between them. Germline CDR1 LNHDA, CDR2 SQIVND (reference sequence). The length of the CDR3 is 14 residues. CDR3 nucleotides: TGTGCCAGTAGTCCTAGACAGATTAATGAAAAACTGTTTTTT. Residues: CASSPRQINEKLFF.

This chain connects TRBV29-1 to TRBJ2-2; the match to TRBD1 covers 8 bases. Germline lookup yields CDR1 SQVTM and CDR2 ANQGSEA. The CDR3 sequence is 16 residues long. With V trimmed by 0 bases and J by 5 bases, 8 bases remained unmatched. DNA for the CDR3: TGCAGCGTTGAAGACCCTGGGACAGGAGGTACCGGGGAGCTGTTTTTT. It yields the protein CSVEDPGTGGTGELFF.

The chain uses TRBV27 and TRBJ1-1; 7 bases are a match to TRBD1. Germline values: CDR1 MNHEY, CDR2 SMNVEV (reference sequence). This CDR3 is built from 14 residues. The J segment lost 4 bases and the V segment lost 6 bases, leaving 8 bases of the junction unmatched. Written as DNA, the CDR3 is TGTGCCAGCAGCCAACAGGGGAAGCCCACTGAAGCTTTCTTT. It codes for CASSQQGKPTEAFF.

The gene calls are TRBV7-9 and TRBJ1-1, with unresolved D. The CDR3 sequence is 13 residues long. Germline V gene data show CDR1 as SEHNR and CDR2 as FQNEAQ (reference sequence). V was pared by 5 bases and J by 0 bases, with 7 bases between. The CDR3 nucleotides read TGTGCCAGCAGCGTTACTGTGAACACTGAAGCTTTCTTT. It yields the protein CASSVTVNTEAFF.

The J gene is TRBJ2-3, the V gene TRBV29-1, with D possibly matching TRBD1 (5 bases). This CDR3 has 13 amino acids. Trimming took 3 bases from V and 3 from J, leaving 10 bases between them. Looked up from germline, CDR1 is SQVTM and CDR2 is ANQGSEA. CDR3: CSVDGQGTDTQYF. DNA of the CDR3: TGCAGCGTTGATGGTCAGGGTACAGATACGCAGTATTTT.

The rearrangement links TRBV7-6 to TRBJ2-1, with a tentative D call TRBD1 (6 bases). The CDR3 is made up of 15 amino acids. Trimming took 3 bases from V and 0 from J, leaving 9 bases between them. CDR1 SGHVS and CDR2 FNYEAQ come from the germline V gene. For the CDR3, the DNA is TGTGCCAGCAGCTTTGGACAGAGCTCCTACAATGAGCAGTTCTTC. It yields the protein CASSFGQSSYNEQFF.

The chain joins TRBV5-1 to TRBJ1-1; 11 positions agree with TRBD1. Trimming at V came to 0 bases and at J to 10 bases, leaving 5 bases not matched to a gene. The germline gives CDR1 SGHRS, CDR2 YFSETQ. The CDR3 is 14 amino acids. This CDR3 reads CASSLVSGTGGAFF. For the CDR3, the DNA is TGCGCCAGCAGCTTGGTTTCCGGGACAGGGGGAGCTTTCTTT.

This clone was found once. This rearrangement joins TRBV27 to TRBJ2-7; TRBD2 matches at 7 bases. Germline V gene lookup returns CDR1 MNHEY and CDR2 SMNVEV (reference sequence). CDR3 length: 16 residues. Trimming cost V 5 bases and J 3 bases; bases outside gene matches: 13. The CDR3 DNA reads TGTGCCAGCAGTACCCGCGTCGGGACTATCCTCTACGAGCAGTACTTC. Protein product: CASSTRVGTILYEQYF.

The chain links TRBV7-8 to TRBJ2-3, with D unclear. Trimming left V 5 bases short and J 8 bases short, with 8 bases between. This CDR3 has 11 amino acids. Looked up from germline, CDR1 is SGHVS and CDR2 is FQNEAQ. The CDR3 loop reads CASSAPGTQYF. In DNA, the CDR3 is TGTGCCAGCAGCGCCCCGGGTACGCAGTATTTT.

The CDR3: CASSYRNTYEQYF. In DNA form, the CDR3 reads TGTGCCAGCAGTTACAGGAACACCTACGAGCAGTACTTC. The chain carries TRBV28 and TRBJ2-7, with a possible D match to TRBD1 (5 bases). Germline loops: CDR1 MDHEN, CDR2 SYDVKM. This CDR3 spans 13 amino acids. Trimming removed 4 bases at V and 2 bases at J, with 9 bases between.

V gene TRBV5-4 combines with J gene TRBJ2-5; TRBD2 matches 7 bases. Germline V gene lookup returns CDR1 SGHNT and CDR2 YYREEE (reference sequence). The CDR3 consists of 14 residues. The V and J ends lost 3 bases and 5 bases, in that order; junction bases with no gene match: 7. The CDR3 bases are TGTGCCAGCAGCTCAGCGGGATTACAGGAGACCCAGTACTTC. Amino acids: CASSSAGLQETQYF.

The CDR3: CASSLRRIVEHQPQHF. In DNA form, the CDR3 reads TGTGCCAGCAGCTTGAGGCGGATCGTGGAGCACCAGCCCCAGCATTTT. The chain recombines TRBV5-8 with TRBJ1-5, with D unclear. CDR1 SGHTS and CDR2 YDEGEE come from the germline V gene. The germline V and J ends were trimmed by 1 base and 7 bases, with 18 bases remaining between them. CDR3 length equals 16 residues.

The rearrangement uses TRBV13 and TRBJ1-5; no definite D call. V was trimmed by 3 bases and J by 2 bases, leaving 14 bases between them. This CDR3 is built from 16 residues. In germline, CDR1 is PRHDT, CDR2 FYEKMQ (reference sequence). In DNA, the CDR3 is TGTGCCAGCAGCTTCCATTCGGAGGCGGGCAATCAGCCCCAGCATTTT. Its protein is CASSFHSEAGNQPQHF.

The chain combines TRBV6-5 with TRBJ2-7; D is possibly TRBD1 (6 bases). The V end lost 9 bases, the J end lost 0 bases, and 12 bases lay between the germline ends. Germline CDR1 and CDR2: MNHEY and SVGAGI. The CDR3 runs to 13 residues. The chain's CDR3 is CASDDRTSYEQYF. The CDR3 bases are TGTGCCAGTGACGACAGGACCTCCTACGAGCAGTACTTC.

The rearrangement uses TRBV29-1 and TRBJ2-3; maybe TRBD2 (5 bases). The CDR3 has 13 amino acids. CDR1 is SQVTM and CDR2 is ANQGSEA in the germline V gene. The V end lost 1 base, the J end lost 4 bases, and 9 bases lay between the germline ends. The chain's CDR3 is CSVEGRLADTQYF. CDR3 sequence (DNA): TGCAGCGTTGAAGGGAGGTTGGCAGATACGCAGTATTTT.

The J gene is TRBJ1-2, the V gene TRBV3-1 (or the pseudogene TRBV3-2); 7 nucleotides agree with TRBD1. The germline V gene encodes CDR1 LGHDT and CDR2 YNNKEL (reference sequence). J gave up 4 bases and V 3 bases, and 5 bases lay outside the gene matches. The CDR3 runs to 14 residues. The CDR3: CASSQGDSLYGYTF. As DNA, the CDR3 is TGTGCCAGCAGCCAGGGGGACAGCCTCTATGGCTACACCTTC.

The chain joins TRBV7-2 to TRBJ2-7, with TRBD2 as a possible D gene (5 bases). The CDR3 covers 15 residues. Germline CDR1 is SGHTA and CDR2 is FQGNSA. The ends were cut back, 4 bases at V and 3 bases at J, with 16 bases in the middle. The DNA for the CDR3 is TGTGCCAGCAGCTCAATCTTAGGTCGGGGCTACGAGCAGTACTTC. It codes for CASSSILGRGYEQYF.

The rearrangement uses TRBV28 and TRBJ2-7, with D perhaps matching TRBD1 (7 bases). Between the trimmed V and J ends, which lost 3 bases and 3 bases, there was a span of 21 bases. The CDR3 consists of 17 residues. CDR1 and CDR2 (germline): MDHEN, SYDVKM. The CDR3 DNA reads as TGTGCCAGCAGTTTCCTCCCCGCAGGGGGGACCGTCTACGAGCAGTACTTC. It translates to CASSFLPAGGTVYEQYF.

The rearrangement joins TRBV9 to TRBJ2-1; D is perhaps TRBD2 (6 bases). This CDR3 is 15 amino acids long. Trimming removed 0 bases at V and 6 bases at J, with 13 bases between. Germline loops: CDR1 SGDLS, CDR2 YYNGEE. CDR3 sequence (DNA): TGTGCCAGCAGCGTAGGGACTAATATAGCCAATGAGCAGTTCTTC. Encoded protein: CASSVGTNIANEQFF.

This chain connects TRBV25-1 to TRBJ1-1; 7 bases agree with TRBD1. The CDR3 runs to 15 residues. The V gene's germline CDR1 is MGHDK and CDR2 SYGVNS. V trimming: 3 bases; J trimming: 4 bases; junction bases outside the gene matches: 8. The CDR3 loop is CASSDPDRVGTEAFF. CDR3 bases: TGTGCCAGCAGTGACCCCGACAGGGTGGGCACTGAAGCTTTCTTT.

The chain combines TRBV11-2 with TRBJ2-1, with TRBD2 matching 8 bases. V dropped 1 base and J dropped 14; count of bases not matched to a gene: 7. Germline loops: CDR1 SGHAT, CDR2 FQNNGV. This CDR3 contains 13 residues. The CDR3 DNA is TGTGCCAGCAGCTTAGGGGTCGGGGGGGCCAAGTTCTTC. Its translation: CASSLGVGGAKFF.

This clone was detected a few times. The chain employs TRBV27 and TRBJ2-1, with 9 bases identical to TRBD2. V gave up 6 bases and J gave up 4 bases; unmatched junction bases: 7. The CDR3 sequence is 15 residues long. Germline CDR1 MNHEY, CDR2 SMNVEV (reference sequence). The CDR3 loop is CASRVAGALYNEQFF. Here the CDR3 DNA reads TGTGCCAGCAGGGTAGCGGGAGCTCTTTACAATGAGCAGTTCTTC.

CDR3 protein: CASRTGTSGGRYNEQFF. CDR3 DNA: TGTGCCAGCAGGACGGGGACTAGCGGGGGCCGATACAATGAGCAGTTCTTC. V usage is TRBV14 and J usage is TRBJ2-1; 14 bases match TRBD2. CDR3 length equals 17 residues. Germline lookup yields CDR1 SGHDN and CDR2 FVKESK. V shed 6 bases, J shed 4 bases, and the junction held 8 bases outside the gene matches.

V is TRBV7-9 and J is TRBJ2-5, with 7 bases that match TRBD2. The germline gives CDR1 SEHNR, CDR2 FQNEAQ (reference sequence). The CDR3 sequence is 17 residues long. The J segment lost 2 bases and the V segment lost 4 bases, leaving 13 bases of the junction unmatched. The CDR3 spells CASSSSRGLAEQETQYF. CDR3 nucleotide sequence: TGTGCCAGCAGCTCGTCCCGGGGTCTAGCGGAACAAGAGACCCAGTACTTC.

This chain links TRBV6-2 or TRBV6-3 with TRBJ2-1; D might be TRBD2 (5 bases). With 4 bases removed from V and 9 bases from J, the gap between germline ends came to 13 bases. Germline lookup yields CDR1 MNHEY and CDR2 SVGEGT. The CDR3 contains 13 residues. The CDR3 loop is CASSSTRFGEQFF. The CDR3 coding sequence is TGTGCCAGCAGTTCCACTAGATTCGGTGAGCAGTTCTTC.